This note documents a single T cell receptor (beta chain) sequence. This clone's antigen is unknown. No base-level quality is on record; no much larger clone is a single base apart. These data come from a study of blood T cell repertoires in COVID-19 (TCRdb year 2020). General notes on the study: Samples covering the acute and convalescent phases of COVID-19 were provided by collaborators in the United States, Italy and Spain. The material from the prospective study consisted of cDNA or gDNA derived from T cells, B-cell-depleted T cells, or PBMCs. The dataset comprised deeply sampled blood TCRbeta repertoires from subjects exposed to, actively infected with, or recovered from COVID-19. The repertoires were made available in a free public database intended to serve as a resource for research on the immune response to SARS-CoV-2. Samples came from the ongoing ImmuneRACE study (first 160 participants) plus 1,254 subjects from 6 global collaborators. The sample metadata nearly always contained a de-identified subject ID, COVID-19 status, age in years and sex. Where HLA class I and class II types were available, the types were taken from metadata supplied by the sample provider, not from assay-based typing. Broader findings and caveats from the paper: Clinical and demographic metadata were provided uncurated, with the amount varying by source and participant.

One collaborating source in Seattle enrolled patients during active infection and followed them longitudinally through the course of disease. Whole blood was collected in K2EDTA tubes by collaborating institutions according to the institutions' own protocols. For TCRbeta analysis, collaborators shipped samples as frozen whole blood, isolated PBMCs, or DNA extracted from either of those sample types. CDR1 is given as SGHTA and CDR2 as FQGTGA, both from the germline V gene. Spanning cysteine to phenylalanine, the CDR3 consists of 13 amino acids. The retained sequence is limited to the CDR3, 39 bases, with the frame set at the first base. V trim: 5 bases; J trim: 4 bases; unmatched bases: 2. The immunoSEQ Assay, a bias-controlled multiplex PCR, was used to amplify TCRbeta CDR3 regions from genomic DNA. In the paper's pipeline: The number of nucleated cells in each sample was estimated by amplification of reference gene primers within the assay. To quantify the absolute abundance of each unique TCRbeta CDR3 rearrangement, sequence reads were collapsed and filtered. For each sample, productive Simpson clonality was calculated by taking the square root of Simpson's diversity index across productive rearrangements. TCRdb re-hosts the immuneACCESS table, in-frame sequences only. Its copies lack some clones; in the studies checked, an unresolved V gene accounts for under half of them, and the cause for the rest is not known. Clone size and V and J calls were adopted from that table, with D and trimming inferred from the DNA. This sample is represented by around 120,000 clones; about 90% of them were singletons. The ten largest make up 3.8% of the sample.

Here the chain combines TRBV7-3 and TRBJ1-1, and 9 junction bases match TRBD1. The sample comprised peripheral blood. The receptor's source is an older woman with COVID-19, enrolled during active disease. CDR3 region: CASSTTGGTEAFF. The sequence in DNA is TGTGCCAGCAGCACGACAGGGGGCACTGAAGCTTTCTTT.